Ten or more counts support the clone carrying this T cell receptor beta chain. The data belong to a study of T cell responses to AZD1222 COVID-19 vaccine. Measured with immunoSEQ multiplex PCR; TCRdb has only the in-frame clones, and not every one. The sample yields 90,000 to 150,000 clones, just over 85% seen once. In germline, CDR1 is LGHDT, CDR2 YNNKEL (reference sequence). The J segment lost 5 bases and the V segment lost 5 bases, leaving 11 bases of the junction unmatched. There are 15 residues in the CDR3. This clonotype was sampled from an adult who received the AZD1222 COVID-19 vaccine. The specimen comprised peripheral blood, sampled 28 days after the second AZD1222 dose. V is TRBV3-1 (or the pseudogene TRBV3-2) and J is TRBJ1-1, with 7 bases identical to TRBD1. CDR3 nucleotide sequence: TGTGCCAGCAGCGGTTCCGCAGGGGGAGAGACTGAAGCTTTCTTT. Translation: CASSGSAGGETEAFF.